A single sample is the source of the 18 T cell receptor beta chains below, sequenced in a study of blood T cell repertoires in COVID-19. Profiled with immunoSEQ multiplex PCR; TCRdb holds only in-frame clones, not every one. The sample contains roughly 120,000 clones, under 90% of which appear only once. Sequencing was performed on peripheral blood. The receptors come from a woman aged 60-75 years with acute or convalescent COVID-19.

The CDR3 DNA reads TGTGCCATCAGTACTAGCGGCAACTACTACGAGCAGTACTTC. This encodes CAISTSGNYYEQYF. The genes are TRBV10-3 and TRBJ2-7; TRBD2 agrees at 8 bases. The germline CDR1 and CDR2 sequences are ENHRY and SYGVKD. This CDR3 contains 14 residues. V gave up 5 bases and J gave up 3 bases; unmatched junction bases: 6.

The chain combines TRBV7-3 with TRBJ1-1; TRBD1 matches at 8 bases. The germline CDR1 and CDR2 sequences are SGHTA and FQGTGA. This CDR3 has 12 amino acids. J gave up 5 bases and V 6 bases, and 2 bases lay outside the gene matches. The CDR3 region is CASRGQGTEAFF. CDR3 DNA: TGTGCCAGCAGAGGACAGGGAACTGAAGCTTTCTTT.

The chain employs TRBV13 and TRBJ2-5; 7 bases line up with TRBD1. V lost 0 bases and J lost 5; bases outside the gene matches: 9. Germline V gene sequence: CDR1 PRHDT, CDR2 FYEKMQ (reference sequence). This CDR3 is 16 amino acids long. This chain's CDR3 is CASSLGEDRERETQYF. The CDR3, as DNA: TGTGCCAGCAGCTTAGGGGAAGACAGGGAACGGGAGACCCAGTACTTC.

The gene calls are TRBV5-6 and TRBJ2-1; 12 bases match TRBD2. The junction had 10 bases not matched to a gene; V was cut back by 4 bases and J by 8 bases. The germline V gene encodes CDR1 SGHDT and CDR2 YYEEEE. The CDR3 length is 16 residues. The CDR3 nucleotides are TGTGCCAGCAGCCCCCCGGGACTAGCGGGTTGGGATGAGCAGTTCTTC. Amino acid sequence: CASSPPGLAGWDEQFF.

The V and J genes are TRBV6-5 and TRBJ1-2, with D possibly TRBD1 on 6 matching bases. The CDR3 totals 16 residues. The germline CDR1 and CDR2 sequences are MNHEY and SVGAGI. The V and J ends lost 1 base and 8 bases respectively, with 20 bases between them. In DNA form, the CDR3 reads TGTGCCAGCAGTTACTATTCGGGGGGCGAGGTGGAAGGCTACACCTTC. It codes for CASSYYSGGEVEGYTF.

The chain has TRBV2 and TRBJ1-1, with a tentative D call TRBD1 (6 bases). This CDR3 region has 14 residues. From germline, CDR1 is SNHLY and CDR2 FYNNEI. Trimming pared 7 bases from V and 0 bases from J, leaving 12 bases between. As DNA, the CDR3 is TGTGCCAGCAAGGGGGTTGGGGTGAACACTGAAGCTTTCTTT. This gives the protein CASKGVGVNTEAFF.

This clone was counted once. V gene TRBV18 combines with J gene TRBJ1-1, with 8 bases lining up with TRBD1. This CDR3 contains 15 residues. The germline CDR1 and CDR2 sequences are KGHSH and LQKENI. V dropped 6 bases and J dropped 7; count of bases not matched to a gene: 13. For the CDR3, the DNA is TGTGCCAGCTCTCTCTCCCCGGGACAGGAGAATGAAGCTTTCTTT. As protein: CASSLSPGQENEAFF.

V usage is TRBV11-3 and J usage is TRBJ2-7; D gene uncertain. Germline CDR1 reads SGHNT; CDR2 reads YENEEA. Trimming shortened V by 5 bases and J by 0 bases, and 14 bases separated the two germline ends. This CDR3 has 15 residues. The CDR3, as DNA: TGTGCCAGCAGCCTGGGCCTGGGCAGCTCCTACGAGCAGTACTTC. It yields the protein CASSLGLGSSYEQYF.

The V and J genes are TRBV5-4 and TRBJ1-6; weak D call: TRBD1 (6 bases). Germline assignment: CDR1 SGHNT and CDR2 YYREEE (reference sequence). The CDR3 sequence is 15 residues long. V gave up 4 bases and J gave up 6 bases, with 14 bases separating them. DNA for the CDR3: TGTGCCAGCAGCGCACCAGGGGCAAGTAATTCACCCCTCCACTTT. Encoded protein: CASSAPGASNSPLHF.

This clone was observed once. V usage is TRBV28 and J usage is TRBJ1-4; D is perhaps TRBD1 (6 bases). Germline CDR1 reads MDHEN; CDR2 reads SYDVKM. There are 12 residues in the CDR3. V gave up 7 bases and J gave up 16 bases, with 19 bases separating them. This CDR3 is CASTEGGPPEFF. CDR3 DNA sequence: TGTGCCAGCACCGAAGGGGGACCCCCCGAGTTTTTT.

V is TRBV5-4 and J is TRBJ1-2; 7 nucleotides line up with TRBD1. The CDR3 sequence is 15 residues long. CDR1 and CDR2 from the germline V gene are SGHNT and YYREEE (reference sequence). J gave up 1 base and V 0 bases, and 3 bases lay outside the gene matches. CDR3 residues: CASSLGGQNNYGYTF. The DNA of the CDR3 is TGTGCCAGCAGCTTGGGGGGACAGAATAACTATGGCTACACCTTC. The entire variable domain, with the rest obtained from reference TRBV5-4 and TRBJ1-2, is as follows: ETGVTQSPTHLIKTRGQQVTLRCSSQSGHNTVSWYQQALGQGPQFIFQYYREEENGRGNFPPRFSGLQFPNYSSELNVNALELDDSALYLCASSLGGQNNYGYTFGSGTRLTVV.

V gene TRBV13 combines with J gene TRBJ2-7; the match to TRBD2 covers 8 bases. The germline V gene encodes CDR1 PRHDT and CDR2 FYEKMQ (reference sequence). The ends lost 4 bases at V and 4 bases at J; junction bases unmatched: 3. The CDR3 is 13 amino acids. The CDR3 region is CASSSRLAYEQYF. The CDR3 nucleotides are TGTGCCAGCAGCTCCCGACTAGCGTACGAGCAGTACTTC.

A single count supports this clone. The rearrangement joins TRBV19 to TRBJ2-5; D is uncertain. The CDR3 spans 13 residues. Trimming took off 1 base at V and 5 bases at J, with 8 bases between the two ends. The germline V gene encodes CDR1 LNHDA and CDR2 SQIVND (reference sequence). CDR3 sequence (DNA): TGTGCCAGTAGTATAGCCCCTCCGGAGACCCAGTACTTC. Translation gives CASSIAPPETQYF.

The genes are TRBV2 and TRBJ1-2, with a possible D match to TRBD1 (6 bases). This CDR3 is built from 15 residues. Looked up from germline, CDR1 is SNHLY and CDR2 is FYNNEI. V lost 1 base and J 4 bases, leaving 13 bases between the germline ends. CDR3 coding DNA: TGTGCCAGCAGTGAAGAACAGGGAGCCCCCTATGGCTACACCTTC. Translating it yields CASSEEQGAPYGYTF.

Only one count was recorded for this clone. The chain uses TRBV3-1 (or the pseudogene TRBV3-2) and TRBJ2-3; D perhaps matches TRBD1 (6 bases). The CDR3 is 14 residues long. Germline V lookup: CDR1 LGHDT, CDR2 YNNKEL (reference sequence). V was cut by 2 bases and J by 6 bases, with 12 bases left in between. CDR3 sequence: CASSQSQRGDTQYF. The CDR3 DNA is TGTGCCAGCAGCCAAAGCCAGAGGGGGGATACGCAGTATTTT.

The chain combines TRBV5-5 with TRBJ1-1, with no clear D. Germline assignment: CDR1 SGHKS and CDR2 YYEKEE (reference sequence). The CDR3 runs 13 residues. Trimming left V 4 bases short and J 7 bases short, with 14 bases between. Written as DNA, the CDR3 is TGTGCCAGCAGCCCAAGGTCGGAGGGTGAAGCTTTCTTT. Its protein is CASSPRSEGEAFF.

This sequence joins TRBV6-5 and TRBJ2-6; the D is unclear. The V end lost 0 bases, the J end lost 2 bases, and 8 bases lay between the germline ends. The germline CDR1 and CDR2 sequences are MNHEY and SVGAGI. The CDR3 totals 16 residues. CDR3 bases: TGTGCCAGCAGTTACTCTATTGGAGCTGGGGCCAACGTCCTGACTTTC. Amino acids: CASSYSIGAGANVLTF.

The J gene is TRBJ1-1, the V gene TRBV6-5, with D unclear. V lost 6 bases, J lost 2 bases, and 7 bases lay in between. The germline V gene encodes CDR1 MNHEY and CDR2 SVGAGI. The CDR3 is 12 amino acids. The CDR3 nucleotides are TGTGCCAGCAGCCGACTAAACACTGAAGCTTTCTTT. This translates into CASSRLNTEAFF.